The T cell receptor beta chain under discussion was sequenced for a study of shared clonotypes between healthy human individuals. CDR3 length equals 15 residues. Germline assignment: CDR1 SGHTA and CDR2 FQGTGA. The germline V and J ends were trimmed by 5 bases and 4 bases, with 14 bases remaining between them. Study outcomes and limitations: Sequencing depth was predicted to influence how clonotypes are shared among donors.

Comments on this clone: What it recognizes is unknown.

Naivety among CD8 cells was defined by CD45RO negativity and positive CCR7 selection, thereby excluding terminally differentiated effector memory CD45RA+ cells. As originally analysed: Without quality scores, immunoSEQ junctional reads could not be filtered like full-length reads. Repertoires were generated with immunoSEQ multiplex PCR, while TCRdb's copy carries only in-frame clones and drops some. V and J calls and clone size are those listed in that table; D and trimming were worked out from the DNA. Altogether about 2,100,000 clones are present, about 92% being singletons, with the ten largest covering 1.5% to 2%.

The sequence was obtained from a man aged 18 to 29 in good health. Some clones in this sample may be carry-over from other donors' samples. The chain combines TRBV7-3 with TRBJ2-2, with no clear D. Sequenced input: naive CD8+ T cells from PBMCs. The CDR3 nucleotides read TGTGCCAGCAGCCCTAGTTATAGTTCCACCGGGGAGCTGTTTTTT. Its protein is CASSPSYSSTGELFF.